The rows below give T cell receptor beta chains drawn from one sample of a study of glioma-infiltrating T cells after dendritic cell vaccination. Generated by immunoSEQ multiplex PCR, the TCRdb table keeps only in-frame clones and is missing some. The sample holds around 96,000 clones, roughly three quarters seen once. The specimen was blood, collected before dendritic cell vaccination. These TCRs come from a human donor with glioblastoma. CDR3s include the opening cysteine and the closing phenylalanine or tryptophan. Each record gives: V gene, J gene, CDR3 protein.

>TRBV18|TRBJ2-1
CASSPSSGGYNEQFF
>TRBV19|TRBJ1-5
CASNITRDNQPQHF
>TRBV15|TRBJ1-5
CATSRGFFGLDQPQHF
>TRBV9|TRBJ1-3
CASSVVGTSATSGNTIYF
>TRBV27|TRBJ1-5
CASSSSTPMISNQPQHF
>TRBV6-1|TRBJ1-4
CASSQFRQINEKLFF
>TRBV7-9|TRBJ2-7
CASSKSGGLSYEQYF
>TRBV2|TRBJ2-7
CASSAPSRGAYEQYF
>TRBV6-1|TRBJ2-1
CASSPSGASYNEQFF
>TRBV15|TRBJ1-1
CATQDQGRNTEAFF
>TRBV5-6|TRBJ2-7
CASSLELAGGDEQYF
>TRBV30|TRBJ1-4
CAWRGGGTNEKLFF
>TRBV28|TRBJ2-6
CASSFAYNRGSGANVLTF
>TRBV6-5|TRBJ1-1
CASSRGLLNTEAFF
>TRBV7-9|TRBJ2-2
CASSPPGLLDTGELFF
>TRBV6-5|TRBJ2-2
CASSYALTGGRELFF
>TRBV19|TRBJ1-2
CASIRDRGDGYTF
>TRBV11-2|TRBJ1-4
CASAHENRLNEKLFF
>TRBV5-1|TRBJ2-3
CASSLIAVSTDTQYF
>TRBV5-1|TRBJ1-4
CASSLTATLRNEKLFF
>TRBV6-4|TRBJ2-7
CASSETDKTGTSASYEQYF
>TRBV7-8|TRBJ2-5
CASSLGLAGGGQETQYF
>TRBV30|TRBJ1-3
CAYRLSGNTIYF
>TRBV4-1|TRBJ2-6
CASSQTETGHSGANVLTF
>TRBV5-1|TRBJ1-1
CASSEGVEQVSTEAFF
>TRBV4-1|TRBJ2-3
CASSRPGQTRNTQYF
>TRBV16|TRBJ2-7
CASSQSSYEQYF
>TRBV19|TRBJ1-1
CASSPAGLNTEAFF
>TRBV10-3|TRBJ2-7
CAISGQGAISYEQYF
>TRBV2|TRBJ2-7
CASSGQGPYEQYF
>TRBV7-6|TRBJ2-5
CASSFSGRAETQYF
>TRBV18|TRBJ1-5
CASSPDRNNQPQHF
>TRBV7-8|TRBJ2-7
CASRRGFSGKIYEQYF
>TRBV9|TRBJ2-2
CASSVGQGALTDTGELFF
>TRBV7-3|TRBJ2-3
CASSLLAGSTDTQYF
>TRBV6-6|TRBJ1-5
CASSYSDTGKAQHF
>TRBV18|TRBJ2-7
CASSRRDREYEQYF
>TRBV6-5|TRBJ2-7
CASRQGGYGEQYF
>TRBV5-1|TRBJ2-7
CASSFTHPGLNEQYF
>TRBV5-4|TRBJ2-1
CASSRIPGGSPNEQFF
>TRBV5-1|TRBJ1-2
CASSLEGQGARGYGYTF
>TRBV27|TRBJ1-1
CASLGARNTEAFF
>TRBV5-1|TRBJ1-1
CASSLGGGQGYTEAFF
>TRBV6-6|TRBJ2-7
CADQPKREPGYEQYF
>TRBV30|TRBJ1-3
CAWSDLRGTIYF
>TRBV18|TRBJ2-7
CASSPGRYLGQYF
>TRBV5-1|TRBJ2-3
CASSLGTSPSTDTQYF
>TRBV7-6|TRBJ2-2
CASSLGPSGSSGELFF